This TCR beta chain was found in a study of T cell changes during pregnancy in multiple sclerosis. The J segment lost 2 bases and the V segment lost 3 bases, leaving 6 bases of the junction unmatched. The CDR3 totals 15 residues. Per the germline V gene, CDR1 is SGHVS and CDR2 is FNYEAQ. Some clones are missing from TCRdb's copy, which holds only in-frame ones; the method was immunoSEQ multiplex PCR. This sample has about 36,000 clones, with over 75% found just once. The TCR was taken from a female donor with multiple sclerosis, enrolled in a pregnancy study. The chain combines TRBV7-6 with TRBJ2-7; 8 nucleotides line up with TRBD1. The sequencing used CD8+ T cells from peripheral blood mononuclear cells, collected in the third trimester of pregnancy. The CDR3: CASSFGQGTTYEQYF. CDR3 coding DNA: TGTGCCAGCAGCTTTGGACAGGGAACAACCTACGAGCAGTACTTC.